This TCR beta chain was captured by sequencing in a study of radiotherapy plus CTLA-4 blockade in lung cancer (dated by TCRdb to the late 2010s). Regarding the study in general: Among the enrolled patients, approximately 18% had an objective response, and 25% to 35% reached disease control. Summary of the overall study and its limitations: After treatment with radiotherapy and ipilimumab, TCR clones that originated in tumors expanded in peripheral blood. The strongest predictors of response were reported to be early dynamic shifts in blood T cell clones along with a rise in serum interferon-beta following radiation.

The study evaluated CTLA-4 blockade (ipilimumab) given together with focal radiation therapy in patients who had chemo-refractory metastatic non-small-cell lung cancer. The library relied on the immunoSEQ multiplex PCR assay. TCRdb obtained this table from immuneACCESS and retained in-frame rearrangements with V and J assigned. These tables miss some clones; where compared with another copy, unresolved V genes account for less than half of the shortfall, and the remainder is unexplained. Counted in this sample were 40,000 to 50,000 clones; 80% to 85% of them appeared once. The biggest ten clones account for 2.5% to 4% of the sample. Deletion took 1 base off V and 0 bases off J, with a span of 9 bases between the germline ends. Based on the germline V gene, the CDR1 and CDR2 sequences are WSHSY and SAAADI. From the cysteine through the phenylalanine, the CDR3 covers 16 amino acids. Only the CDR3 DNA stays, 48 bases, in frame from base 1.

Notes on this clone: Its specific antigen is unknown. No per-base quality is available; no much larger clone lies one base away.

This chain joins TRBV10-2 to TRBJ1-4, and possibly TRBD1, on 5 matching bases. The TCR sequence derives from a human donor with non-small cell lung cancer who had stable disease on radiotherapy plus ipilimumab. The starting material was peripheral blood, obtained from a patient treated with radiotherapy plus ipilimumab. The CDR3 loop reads CASSEWGDSTNEKLFF. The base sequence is TGCGCCAGCAGTGAGTGGGGGGACTCAACTAATGAAAAACTGTTTTTT.